Sequencing of this T cell receptor beta chain was carried out in a study of T cells after yellow fever vaccination. A note on this clonotype: Its antigen is not known.

Overall study results and limits: Reappearance after the booster was seen for most primary-vaccination clones, at 96% CD4 and 88% CD8.

Via MiXCR, TCRdb re-called the 5' RACE reads, giving one row per CDR3 protein. Of 450,000 to 600,000 distinct CDR3 sequences detected, roughly a sixth appear once; the ten largest clones hold approximately 15%. The CDR3 contains 14 residues. V trimming: 3 bases; J trimming: 6 bases; junction bases outside the gene matches: 7. Germline values: CDR1 LGHDT, CDR2 YNNKEL (reference sequence). Source: PBMCs, taken 4 to 5 days after the first yellow fever vaccination. This clonotype originated in a man aged 18 to 30 who received the YFV17D yellow fever vaccine. This chain links TRBV3-1 with TRBJ1-2; the match to TRBD1 covers 7 bases. CDR3 sequence (DNA): TGTGCCAGCAGCCACACGACAGGGAGTCATGGCTACACCTTC. Encoded protein: CASSHTTGSHGYTF.